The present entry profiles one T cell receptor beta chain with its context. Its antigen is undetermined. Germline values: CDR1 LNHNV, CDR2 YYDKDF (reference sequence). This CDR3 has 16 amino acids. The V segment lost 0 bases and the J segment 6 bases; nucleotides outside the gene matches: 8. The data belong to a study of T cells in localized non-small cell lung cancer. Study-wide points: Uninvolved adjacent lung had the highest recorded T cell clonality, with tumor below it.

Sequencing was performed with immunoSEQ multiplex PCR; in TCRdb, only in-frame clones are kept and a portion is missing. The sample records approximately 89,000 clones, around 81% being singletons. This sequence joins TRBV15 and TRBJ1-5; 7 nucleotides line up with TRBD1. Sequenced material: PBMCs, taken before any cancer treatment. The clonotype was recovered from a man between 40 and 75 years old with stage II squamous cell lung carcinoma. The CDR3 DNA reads TGTGCCACCAGCAGAGAACTGACAGGGTTAAGTCAGCCCCAGCATTTT. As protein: CATSRELTGLSQPQHF.